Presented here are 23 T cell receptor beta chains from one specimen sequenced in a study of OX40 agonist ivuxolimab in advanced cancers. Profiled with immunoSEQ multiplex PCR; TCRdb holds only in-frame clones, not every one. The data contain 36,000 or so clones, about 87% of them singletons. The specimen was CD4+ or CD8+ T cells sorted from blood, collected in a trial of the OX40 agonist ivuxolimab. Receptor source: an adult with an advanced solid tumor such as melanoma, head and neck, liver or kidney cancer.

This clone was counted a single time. CDR3 bases: TGCGCCAGCAGTCAGTCTCGGGAGTACGAGCAGTACTTC. Residues: CASSQSREYEQYF. The chain uses TRBV23-1 and TRBJ2-7; D might be TRBD2 (6 bases). TRBV23-1 is noted as an ORF with a role that remains uncertain. V shed 3 bases and J shed 4 bases, with 10 bases lying between them. This CDR3 is 13 amino acids long.

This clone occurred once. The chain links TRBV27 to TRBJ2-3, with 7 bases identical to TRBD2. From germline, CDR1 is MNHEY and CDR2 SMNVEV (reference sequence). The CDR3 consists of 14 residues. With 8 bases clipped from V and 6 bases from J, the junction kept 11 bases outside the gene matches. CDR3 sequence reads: CASSSPGGEDTQYF. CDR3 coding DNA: TGTGCCAGCTCATCCCCTGGGGGGGAGGATACGCAGTATTTT.

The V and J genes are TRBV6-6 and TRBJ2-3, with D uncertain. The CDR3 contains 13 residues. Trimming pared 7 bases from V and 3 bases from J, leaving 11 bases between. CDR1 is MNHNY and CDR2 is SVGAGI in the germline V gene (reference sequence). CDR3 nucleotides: TGTGCCAGCAAGTCGGACGCTACAGATACGCAGTATTTT. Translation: CASKSDATDTQYF.

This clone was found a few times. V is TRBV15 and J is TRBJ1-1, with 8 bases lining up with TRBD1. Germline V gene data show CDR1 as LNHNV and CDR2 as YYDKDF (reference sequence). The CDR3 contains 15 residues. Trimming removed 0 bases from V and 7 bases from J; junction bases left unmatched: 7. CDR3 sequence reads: CATSRDGQGRIEAFF. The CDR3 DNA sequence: TGTGCCACCAGCAGAGATGGACAGGGAAGGATTGAAGCTTTCTTT.

The CDR3 DNA is TGTGCCAGCAGGAGGGGTACAGATACGCAGTATTTT. Translated: CASRRGTDTQYF. V gene TRBV6-6 combines with J gene TRBJ2-3; D is possibly TRBD1 or TRBD2 (5 bases each). Trimming took 6 bases from V and 3 from J, leaving 7 bases between them. CDR3 length: 12 residues. Germline assignment: CDR1 MNHNY and CDR2 SVGAGI (reference sequence).

The CDR3 DNA is TGTGCCAGCAGCCAAGATTTGTTCCTGGATACGCAGTATTTT. Its protein product is CASSQDLFLDTQYF. This chain connects TRBV4-2 to TRBJ2-3; D is unresolved. This CDR3 has 14 residues. V was pared by 0 bases and J by 6 bases, with 10 bases between. CDR1 and CDR2 (germline): LGHNA, YNFKEQ.

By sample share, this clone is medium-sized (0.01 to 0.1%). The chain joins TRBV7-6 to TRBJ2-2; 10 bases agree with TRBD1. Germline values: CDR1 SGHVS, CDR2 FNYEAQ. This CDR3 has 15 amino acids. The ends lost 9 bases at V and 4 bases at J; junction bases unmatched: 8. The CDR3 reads CASRRGTGVTGELFF. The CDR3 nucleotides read TGTGCCAGTCGTCGGGGGACAGGGGTCACCGGGGAGCTGTTTTTT.

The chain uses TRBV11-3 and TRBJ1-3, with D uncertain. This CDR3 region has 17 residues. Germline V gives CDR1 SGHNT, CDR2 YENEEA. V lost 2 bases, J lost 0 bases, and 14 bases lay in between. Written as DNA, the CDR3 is TGTGCCAGCAGCTTAAAGGCAGGTCTTTGCTCTGGAAACACCATATATTTT. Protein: CASSLKAGLCSGNTIYF. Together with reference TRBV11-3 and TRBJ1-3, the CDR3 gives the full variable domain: EAGVVQSPRYKIIEKKQPVAFWCNPISGHNTLYWYLQNLGQGPELLIRYENEEAVDDSQLPKDRFSAERLKGVDSTLKIQPAELGDSAVYLCASSLKAGLCSGNTIYFGEGSWLTVV.

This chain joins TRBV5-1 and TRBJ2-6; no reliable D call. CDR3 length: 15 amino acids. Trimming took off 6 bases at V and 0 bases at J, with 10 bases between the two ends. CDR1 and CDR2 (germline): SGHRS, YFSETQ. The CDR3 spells CASKIFGSGANVLTF. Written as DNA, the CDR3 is TGCGCCAGCAAAATTTTCGGCTCTGGGGCCAACGTCCTGACTTTC.

The CDR3 sequence: CASSSLNRGRSGNTIYF. In DNA, the CDR3 is TGTGCCAGTTCCTCCTTAAACAGGGGAAGGTCTGGAAACACCATATATTTT. The chain joins TRBV19 to TRBJ1-3, with 7 nucleotides matching TRBD1. Germline V gene sequence: CDR1 LNHDA, CDR2 SQIVND (reference sequence). V lost 8 bases, J lost 1 base, and 14 bases stayed unmatched. The CDR3 sequence is 17 residues long.

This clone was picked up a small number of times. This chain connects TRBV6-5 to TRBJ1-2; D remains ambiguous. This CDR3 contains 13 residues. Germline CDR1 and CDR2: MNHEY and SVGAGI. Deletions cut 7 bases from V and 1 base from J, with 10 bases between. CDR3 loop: CASKDPINYGYTF. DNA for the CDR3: TGTGCCAGCAAGGATCCGATTAACTATGGCTACACCTTC.

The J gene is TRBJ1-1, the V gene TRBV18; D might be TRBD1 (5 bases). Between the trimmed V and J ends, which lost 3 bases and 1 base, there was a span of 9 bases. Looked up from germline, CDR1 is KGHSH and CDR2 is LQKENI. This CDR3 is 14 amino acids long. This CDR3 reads CASSPARANTEAFF. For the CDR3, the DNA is TGTGCCAGCTCACCGGCCAGGGCGAACACTGAAGCTTTCTTT.

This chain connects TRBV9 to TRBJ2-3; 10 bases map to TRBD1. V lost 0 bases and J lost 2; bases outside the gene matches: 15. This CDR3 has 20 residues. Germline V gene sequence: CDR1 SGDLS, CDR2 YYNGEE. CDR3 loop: CASSVASLWGTGDPTDTQYF. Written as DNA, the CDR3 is TGTGCCAGCAGCGTAGCCTCTCTTTGGGGGACAGGGGACCCCACAGATACGCAGTATTTT.

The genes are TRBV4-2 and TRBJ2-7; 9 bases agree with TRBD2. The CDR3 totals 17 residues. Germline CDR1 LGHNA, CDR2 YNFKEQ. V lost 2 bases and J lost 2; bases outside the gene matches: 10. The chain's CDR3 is CASSQSLAGVLPYEQYF. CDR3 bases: TGTGCCAGCAGCCAATCATTAGCGGGAGTTTTACCCTACGAGCAGTACTTC.

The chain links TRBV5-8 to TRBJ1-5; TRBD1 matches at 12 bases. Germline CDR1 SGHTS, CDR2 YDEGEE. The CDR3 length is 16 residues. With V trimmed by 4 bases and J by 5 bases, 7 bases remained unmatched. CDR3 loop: CASSDGTGGNYQPQHF. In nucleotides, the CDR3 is TGTGCCAGCAGCGACGGGACAGGGGGCAATTATCAGCCCCAGCATTTT.

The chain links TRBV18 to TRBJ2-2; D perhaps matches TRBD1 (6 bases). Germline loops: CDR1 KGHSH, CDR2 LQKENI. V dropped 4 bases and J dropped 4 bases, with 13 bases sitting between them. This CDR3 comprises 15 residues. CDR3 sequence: CASSLGTPGTGELFF. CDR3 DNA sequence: TGTGCCAGCTCACTTGGGACACCGGGCACCGGGGAGCTGTTTTTT.

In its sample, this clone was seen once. The CDR3 nucleotides read TGTGCCAGCAGTCAACCCACGGGGAACAATCAGCCCCAGCATTTT. Amino acids: CASSQPTGNNQPQHF. V and J are TRBV6-6 and TRBJ1-5; D is ambiguous. V lost 5 bases and J lost 3, with 14 bases in between. This CDR3 is built from 15 residues. Germline values: CDR1 MNHNY, CDR2 SVGAGI (reference sequence).

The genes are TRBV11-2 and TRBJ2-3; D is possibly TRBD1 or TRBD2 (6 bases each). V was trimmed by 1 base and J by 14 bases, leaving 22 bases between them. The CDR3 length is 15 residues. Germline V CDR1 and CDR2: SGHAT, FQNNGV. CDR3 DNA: TGTGCCAGCAGCTTAGGGTCCGGGCCCGAGGGGGGTTCGTATTTT. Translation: CASSLGSGPEGGSYF.

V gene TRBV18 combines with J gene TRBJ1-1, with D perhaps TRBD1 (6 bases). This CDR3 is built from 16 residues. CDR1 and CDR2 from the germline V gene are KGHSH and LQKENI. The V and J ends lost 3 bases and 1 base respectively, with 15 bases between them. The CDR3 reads CASSPVFTTGNTEAFF. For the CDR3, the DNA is TGTGCCAGCTCACCCGTTTTCACGACAGGGAACACTGAAGCTTTCTTT.

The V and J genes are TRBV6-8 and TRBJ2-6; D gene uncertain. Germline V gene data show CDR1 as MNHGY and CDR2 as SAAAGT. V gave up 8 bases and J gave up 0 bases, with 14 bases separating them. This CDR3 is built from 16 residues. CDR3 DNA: TGTGCCAGCCACTTACCCGCCGACTCTGGGGCCAACGTCCTGACTTTC. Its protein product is CASHLPADSGANVLTF.

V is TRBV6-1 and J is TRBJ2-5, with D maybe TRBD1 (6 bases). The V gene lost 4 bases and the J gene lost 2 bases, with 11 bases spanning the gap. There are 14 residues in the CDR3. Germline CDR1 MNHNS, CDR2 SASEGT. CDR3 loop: CASSARTAQETQYF. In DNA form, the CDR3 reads TGTGCCAGCAGTGCCCGGACAGCACAAGAGACCCAGTACTTC.

CDR3 nucleotides: TGTGCCAGTAGTATAGATGTTGGGGATCCGGCCCTGGCGCCCCAGCATTTT. Residues: CASSIDVGDPALAPQHF. The rearrangement joins TRBV19 to TRBJ1-5; no firm D call. Per germline, CDR1 LNHDA and CDR2 SQIVND (reference sequence). This CDR3 is 17 amino acids long. V lost 0 bases and J 9 bases, leaving 21 bases between the germline ends.

CDR3 in DNA: TGCGCCAGCAGCATACGGGACAGAGCGAACACCGGGGAGCTGTTTTTT. It is translated as CASSIRDRANTGELFF. This chain links TRBV5-1 with TRBJ2-2; 7 nucleotides match TRBD1. Germline CDR1 reads SGHRS; CDR2 reads YFSETQ. CDR3 length: 16 residues. With V trimmed by 4 bases and J by 0 bases, 6 bases remained unmatched.